The 9 T cell receptor beta chains listed next were all sequenced from one sample in a study of T cell responses to AZD1222 COVID-19 vaccine. This table comes from immunoSEQ multiplex PCR, and its TCRdb copy is limited to in-frame clones, with some not included. This sample carries 100,000 to 140,000 clones, about 89% of them seen once, and the ten largest clones take about 6.8%. Sequencing used peripheral blood, obtained 28 days after the second AZD1222 dose. All receptors come from an adult who received the AZD1222 COVID-19 vaccine.

The J gene is TRBJ2-5, the V gene TRBV15, with D uncertain. Germline V gene data show CDR1 as LNHNV and CDR2 as YYDKDF (reference sequence). The CDR3 extends over 14 amino acids. V was pared by 1 base and J by 3 bases, with 9 bases between. CDR3 coding DNA: TGTGCCACCAGCAGAGTGGTCGAGGAAGAGACCCAGTACTTC. Amino acids: CATSRVVEEETQYF.

The rearrangement joins TRBV6-5 to TRBJ2-7; 10 nucleotides match TRBD1. The germline V gene has CDR1 MNHEY and CDR2 SVGAGI. V lost 6 bases to trimming and J lost 4 bases; unmatched junction nucleotides: 6. The CDR3 is 14 residues long. The CDR3 coding sequence is TGTGCCAGCAGCACCGGGGACAGGGGATACGAGCAGTACTTC. It translates to CASSTGDRGYEQYF.

V gene TRBV7-6 combines with J gene TRBJ2-5; no clear D gene. The germline V and J ends were trimmed by 1 base and 1 base, with 10 bases remaining between them. Germline CDR1 SGHVS, CDR2 FNYEAQ. This CDR3 spans 15 amino acids. CDR3 in DNA: TGTGCCAGCAGCTTAGGGTCGGCCTCCCAAGAGACCCAGTACTTC. The encoded protein is CASSLGSASQETQYF.

This clone was recorded only once. The CDR3 is CASSPGQGPYNEQFF. The CDR3 DNA reads as TGTGCCAGCTCACCGGGACAGGGGCCCTACAATGAGCAGTTCTTC. The chain employs TRBV18 and TRBJ2-1; 10 bases are shared with TRBD1. The J segment lost 2 bases and the V segment lost 3 bases, leaving 1 base of the junction unmatched. The CDR3 extends over 15 amino acids. CDR1 and CDR2 from the germline V gene are KGHSH and LQKENI. The variable domain in full, with the rest retrieved from reference TRBV18 and TRBJ2-1, is NAGVMQNPRHLVRRRGQEARLRCSPMKGHSHVYWYRQLPEEGLKFMVYLQKENIIDESGMPKERFSAEFPKEGPSILRIQQVVRGDSAAYFCASSPGQGPYNEQFFGPGTRLTVL.

This rearrangement joins TRBV7-9 to TRBJ2-1; 8 positions match TRBD1. J lost 7 bases, V lost 4 bases, and 3 bases had no gene match. Germline V gene sequence: CDR1 SEHNR, CDR2 FQNEAQ (reference sequence). The CDR3 is made up of 13 amino acids. CDR3 in amino acids: CASSSTGVNEQFF. In DNA form, the CDR3 reads TGTGCCAGCAGCTCGACAGGGGTGAATGAGCAGTTCTTC.

The chain joins TRBV5-1 to TRBJ1-2; a possible D gene is TRBD1 (5 bases). CDR3 length equals 14 residues. The V and J ends lost 0 bases and 6 bases respectively, with 12 bases between them. Germline assignment: CDR1 SGHRS and CDR2 YFSETQ. The CDR3: CASSLAGGGDGYTF. The CDR3 DNA reads TGCGCCAGCAGCTTGGCCGGCGGGGGAGATGGCTACACCTTC.

V gene TRBV3-1 (or the pseudogene TRBV3-2) combines with J gene TRBJ1-1; 9 bases fit TRBD1. Germline CDR1 and CDR2: LGHDT and YNNKEL (reference sequence). Losses at the gene ends were 4 bases for V and 1 base for J; bases not matched to a gene: 4. CDR3 length: 15 amino acids. CDR3 sequence (DNA): TGTGCCAGCAGCCCAGGACAGGGGAGGAACACTGAAGCTTTCTTT. Translation: CASSPGQGRNTEAFF.

The V call is TRBV11-2, the J call TRBJ2-7; D gene unclear. Trimming took 2 bases from V and 1 from J, leaving 6 bases between them. There are 13 residues in the CDR3. Germline V lookup: CDR1 SGHAT, CDR2 FQNNGV. CDR3 residues: CASSLQTSYEQYF. For the CDR3, the DNA is TGTGCCAGCAGCTTACAGACTTCCTACGAGCAGTACTTC.

The chain joins TRBV4-3 to TRBJ2-7, with TRBD2 matching 7 bases. The CDR3 has 15 amino acids. Germline trimming cut 3 bases from V and 5 bases from J; bases unmatched to any gene: 10. Germline CDR1 and CDR2: LGHNA and YSLEER. The CDR3 is CASSHLAGGRDEQYF. In DNA form, the CDR3 reads TGCGCCAGCAGCCACTTAGCGGGTGGGCGGGACGAGCAGTACTTC.